This T cell receptor beta chain was retrieved from a study of cytomegalovirus exposure and HLA in healthy donors. Study results and caveats: Earlier analysis found most TCR beta V segments productive about 87% or about 30% of the time. The classifier reportedly diagnosed cytomegalovirus status with high specificity and sensitivity. It emerged from a later analysis that several of the most significant clusters appeared to be linked to common viral pathogens.

Use of 60 Vbeta and 13 Jbeta primers characterized the PCR. The repertoire was sequenced with immunoSEQ multiplex PCR; TCRdb's copy has only in-frame clones and lacks some. This sample carries approximately 170,000 clones, around 83% of them seen once, and the ten largest clones take about 4%. About this clone itself: Its antigen is still unknown.

The CDR3 consists of 15 residues. V shed 0 bases and J shed 5 bases, with 13 bases lying between them. Germline CDR1 is SGHRS and CDR2 is YFSETQ. The material sequenced was PBMCs. The chain carries TRBV5-1 and TRBJ2-3, with a tentative D call TRBD1 (5 bases). This receptor was obtained from a man aged 50 or older in good health and CMV-seropositive. CDR3 residues: CASSLAAQGRDTQYF. CDR3 nucleotide sequence: TGCGCCAGCAGCTTGGCCGCTCAGGGTAGAGATACGCAGTATTTT. Full variable domain (missing parts from reference TRBV5-1 and TRBJ2-3): KAGVTQTPRYLIKTRGQQVTLSCSPISGHRSVSWYQQTPGQGLQFLFEYFSETQRNKGNFPGRFSGRQFSNSRSEMNVSTLELGDSALYLCASSLAAQGRDTQYFGPGTRLTVL.